This TCR beta chain was profiled in a study of OX40 agonist ivuxolimab in advanced cancers. Trimming removed 3 bases at V and 7 bases at J, with 7 bases between. Germline assignment: CDR1 SGHNT and CDR2 YYREEE (reference sequence). The length of the CDR3 is 12 residues. Repertoires were generated with immunoSEQ multiplex PCR, while TCRdb's copy carries only in-frame clones and drops some. Found here are about 70,000 clones, 85% to 90% of them singletons; the top ten hold 10% to 15%. The source is an adult with an advanced solid tumor such as melanoma, head and neck, liver or kidney cancer. This specimen was CD4+ or CD8+ T cells sorted from blood, taken in a trial of the OX40 agonist ivuxolimab. The chain employs TRBV5-4 and TRBJ2-2; D unresolved. This CDR3 reads CASSYGGGELFF. The CDR3 coding sequence is TGTGCCAGCAGCTACGGTGGCGGGGAGCTGTTTTTT.